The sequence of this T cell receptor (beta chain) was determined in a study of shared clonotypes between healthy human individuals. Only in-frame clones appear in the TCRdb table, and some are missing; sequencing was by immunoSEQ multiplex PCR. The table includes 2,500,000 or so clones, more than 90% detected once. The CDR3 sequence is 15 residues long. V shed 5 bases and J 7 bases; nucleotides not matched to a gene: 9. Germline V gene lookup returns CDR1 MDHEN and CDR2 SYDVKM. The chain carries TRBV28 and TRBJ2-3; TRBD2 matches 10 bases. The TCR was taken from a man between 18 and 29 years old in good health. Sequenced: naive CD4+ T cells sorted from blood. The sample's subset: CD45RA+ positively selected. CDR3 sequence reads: CASSRERGGGNTQYF. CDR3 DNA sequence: TGTGCCAGCAGTCGTGAGCGGGGGGGCGGAAATACGCAGTATTTT.